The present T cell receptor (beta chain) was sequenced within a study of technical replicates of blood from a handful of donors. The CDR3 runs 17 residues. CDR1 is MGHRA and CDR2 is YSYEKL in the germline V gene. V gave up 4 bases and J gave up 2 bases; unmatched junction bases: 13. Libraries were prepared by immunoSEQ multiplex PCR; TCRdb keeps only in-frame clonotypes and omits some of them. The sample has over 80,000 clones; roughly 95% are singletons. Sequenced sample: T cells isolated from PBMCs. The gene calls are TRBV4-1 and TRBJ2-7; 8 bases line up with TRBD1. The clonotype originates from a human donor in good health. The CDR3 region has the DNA TGCGCCAGCAGCCCTGGGGTATCAGGGGGCGCGGCCTACGAGCAGTACTTC. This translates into CASSPGVSGGAAYEQYF.